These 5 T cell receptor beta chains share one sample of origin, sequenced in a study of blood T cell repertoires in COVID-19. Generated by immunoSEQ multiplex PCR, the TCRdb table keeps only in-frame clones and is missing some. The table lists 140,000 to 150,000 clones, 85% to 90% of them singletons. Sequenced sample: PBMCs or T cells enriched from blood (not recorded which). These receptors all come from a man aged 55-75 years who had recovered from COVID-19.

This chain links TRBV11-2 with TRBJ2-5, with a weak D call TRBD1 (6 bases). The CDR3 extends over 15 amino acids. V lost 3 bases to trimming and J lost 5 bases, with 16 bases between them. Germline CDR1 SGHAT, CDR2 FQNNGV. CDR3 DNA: TGTGCCAGCAGCTTCATAACAAACAGGGTGGAGACCCAGTACTTC. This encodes CASSFITNRVETQYF.

This CDR3 is CASSDGPDRKRAFF. CDR3 nucleotides: TGTGCCAGCAGTGACGGGCCGGACCGCAAGCGGGCTTTCTTT. V is TRBV6-4 and J is TRBJ1-1; D uncertain. Germline values: CDR1 MRHNA, CDR2 SNTAGT. V was clipped by 2 bases and J by 11 bases, with 18 bases between them. This CDR3 is built from 14 residues.

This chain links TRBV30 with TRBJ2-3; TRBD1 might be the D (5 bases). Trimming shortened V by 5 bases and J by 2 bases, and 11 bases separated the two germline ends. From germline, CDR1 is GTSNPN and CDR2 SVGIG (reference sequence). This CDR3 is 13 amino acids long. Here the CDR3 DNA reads TGTGCCTGGGGGGCGGAGTACACAGATACGCAGTATTTT. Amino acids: CAWGAEYTDTQYF.

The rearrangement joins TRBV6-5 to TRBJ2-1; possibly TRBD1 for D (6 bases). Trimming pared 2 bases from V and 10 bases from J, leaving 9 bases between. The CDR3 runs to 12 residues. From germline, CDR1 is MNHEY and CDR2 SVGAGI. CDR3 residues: CASSYAQGEQFF. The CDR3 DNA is TGTGCCAGCAGTTACGCTCAGGGGGAGCAGTTCTTC.

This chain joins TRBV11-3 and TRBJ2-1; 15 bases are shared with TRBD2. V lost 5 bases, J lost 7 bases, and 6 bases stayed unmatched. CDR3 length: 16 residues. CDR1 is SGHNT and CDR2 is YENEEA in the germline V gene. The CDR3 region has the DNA TGTGCCAGCAGCAAGGGACTAGCGGGAGGCGGGAATGAGCAGTTCTTC. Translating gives CASSKGLAGGGNEQFF.